This T cell receptor (beta chain) emerged from a study of beta chain features in type 1 diabetes. Whole-study results and caveats: A closer apparent resemblance between naive, central memory and Treg TCRB repertoires was seen in patients than in healthy donors.

Concerning this clone itself: The antigen is unknown.

Reverse transcribing all isolated RNA meant expressed TCRB transcripts were sequenced. The data were produced by immunoSEQ multiplex PCR, yet TCRdb's version contains in-frame clones alone and is incomplete. Among around 450,000 clones listed, over 10% were seen once. CDR3 length equals 15 residues. Germline assignment: CDR1 LNHDA and CDR2 SQIVND (reference sequence). V was shortened by 7 bases and J by 0 bases, with 10 bases between the two germline ends. The TCR originated in a woman under 30 in good health. The sample consisted of naive CD4+ T cells from blood. V and J are TRBV19 and TRBJ2-6, with D unresolved. The CDR3, as DNA: TGTGCCAGTAAGGAAAAAAGCTCTGGGGCCAACGTCCTGACTTTC. It encodes CASKEKSSGANVLTF.